What follows describes a single T cell receptor (beta chain). Its antigen is currently not known. Nothing much larger sits one base from this clone, and base qualities are not available. This sample was included in a study of OX40 agonist ivuxolimab in advanced cancers. As for the study more broadly: Ivuxolimab was a fully human IgG2 agonistic monoclonal antibody targeting the costimulatory receptor OX40 (CD134). Of the approximately 54 dose-escalation patients, hepatocellular carcinoma was present in around 20, melanoma in roughly 15, renal cell carcinoma in 9 and head and neck cancer in 9. In the dose-escalation cohort, approximately 83% of patients were male, and the mean age was roughly 60 years with a range of roughly 23 to 79. Peripheral TCRbeta sequencing aimed to test whether ivuxolimab altered TCR sequence diversity and caused clonal T-cell expansion. The paper describes the monotherapy dose-escalation part (N of about 47 patients) of the phase I trial of ivuxolimab. Patients were allowed to have had prior anti-PD-1, anti-PD-L1 or anti-CTLA-4 therapy, and roughly two fifths of the dose-escalation patients had been treated with checkpoint inhibitors. Intravenous ivuxolimab was administered to patients every 2 weeks at six dose levels: 0.01, 0.1, 0.3, 1.5, 3 and 10 mg/kg. Partial responses were achieved by three dose-escalation patients, of whom one had hepatocellular carcinoma and two had cutaneous melanoma. Here is what the overall study found, with its caveats: Low levels of normalized T-cell clonal expansion were also seen in some patients who did not respond. After ivuxolimab, more expanded clones were found on average in CD8+ T cells than in CD4+ T cells. Antigen specificity was not determined for the clonally expanded peripheral T cells. Partial responders in the 0.1-3.0 mg/kg groups had among the lowest normalized peripheral clonal expansion, especially among CD8+ T cells. At doses of 0.1 to 3.0 mg/kg, clonal expansion of both CD4+ and CD8+ blood T cells was observed from baseline to week 6.

To sequence the TCRbeta CDR3 region, genomic DNA was isolated from the sorted cells. The immunoSEQ Assay was used to sequence the TCRbeta CDR3 regions. TCRdb holds this immuneACCESS table with in-frame rearrangements only. Some clones are missing; in checked studies, unresolved V genes explain under half, and the rest has no known cause. The sample table holds nearly 80,000 clones, of which approximately 84% were seen once. In total, the top ten clones hold around 25% of the sample. Trimming costs V 0 bases and J 8 bases, and their ends lie 11 bases apart. CDR1 and CDR2, per the germline V gene, are SGHTS and YDEGEE. Counted from cysteine to phenylalanine, this CDR3 has 13 amino acids. Only the CDR3 DNA is retained, 39 bases long and in frame from the first base. The trial excluded patients who had a history of autoimmune disease or were on systemic immunosuppression. Peripheral blood for TCR sequencing was collected from all dose cohorts at baseline, on cycle 4 day 1, and on cycle 7 day 1. Samples came from an open-label, multicenter, first-in-human phase I dose-escalation trial of ivuxolimab. The trial enrolled adults with locally advanced or metastatic head and neck squamous cell, hepatocellular, melanoma or renal cell carcinoma. Before TCR sequencing, CD4+ and CD8+ T cells were separately sorted from peripheral blood.

Sample: CD4+ or CD8+ T cells sorted from blood, taken in a trial of the OX40 agonist ivuxolimab. This clonotype was sampled from an adult with an advanced solid tumor such as melanoma, head and neck, liver or kidney cancer. The V gene is TRBV5-8 and the J gene is TRBJ1-1, with the D gene call left open. CDR3 protein: CASSLDRDQEAFF. The DNA sequence is given as TGTGCCAGCAGCTTGGACAGAGACCAAGAAGCTTTCTTT.